This TCR beta chain is drawn from a study of T cell responses to AZD1222 COVID-19 vaccine. Study as a whole: Some second doses came at about 4 weeks and others at about 12 weeks; these were pooled.

With V trimmed by 4 bases and J by 5 bases, 9 bases remained unmatched. The germline gives CDR1 MNHEY, CDR2 SVGAGI. This CDR3 is 15 amino acids long. About this clone: The antigen remains unidentified.

Sequenced by immunoSEQ multiplex PCR; TCRdb stores in-frame clones only, minus some. The repertoire holds about 120,000 clones, roughly 88% seen once, with about 10% in the top ten. The study, taken as a whole, reports: It was only a handful of AZD1222 recipients who were seropositive at baseline. All repertoire sampling was performed exclusively after the peak T cell response.

This clonotype was sampled from an adult in good health. Here the sequenced sample was peripheral blood, taken on day 0 of AZD1222 vaccination. This rearrangement joins TRBV6-5 to TRBJ2-7; TRBD1 matches at 9 bases. The CDR3 bases are TGTGCCAGCAGTTTCACCCGGGACAGGGCCCACGAGCAGTACTTC. Residues: CASSFTRDRAHEQYF.